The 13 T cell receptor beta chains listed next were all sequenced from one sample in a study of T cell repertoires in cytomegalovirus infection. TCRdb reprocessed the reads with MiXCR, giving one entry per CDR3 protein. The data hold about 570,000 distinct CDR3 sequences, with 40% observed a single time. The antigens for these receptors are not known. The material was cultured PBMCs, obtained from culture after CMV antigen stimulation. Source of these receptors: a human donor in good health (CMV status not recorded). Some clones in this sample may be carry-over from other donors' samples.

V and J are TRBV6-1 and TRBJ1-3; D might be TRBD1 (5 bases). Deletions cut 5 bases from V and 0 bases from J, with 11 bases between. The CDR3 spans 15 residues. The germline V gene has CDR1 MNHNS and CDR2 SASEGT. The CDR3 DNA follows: TGTGCCAGCAGTACAGGCGGCGACTCTGGAAACACCATATATTTT. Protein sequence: CASSTGGDSGNTIYF.

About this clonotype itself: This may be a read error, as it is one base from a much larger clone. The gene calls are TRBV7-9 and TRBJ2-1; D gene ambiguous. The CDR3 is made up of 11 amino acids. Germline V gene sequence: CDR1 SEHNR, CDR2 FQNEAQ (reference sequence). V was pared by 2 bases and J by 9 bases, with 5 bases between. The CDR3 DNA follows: TGTGCCAGCAGCTTATCGATTGAGCAGTTCTTC. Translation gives CASSLSIEQFF. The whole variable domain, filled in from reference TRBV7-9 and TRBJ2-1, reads DTGVSQNPRHKITKRGQNVTFRCDPISEHNRLYWYRQTLGQGPEFLTYFQNEAQLEKSRLLSDRFSAERPKGSFSTLEIQRTEQGDSAMYLCASSLSIEQFFGPGTRLTVL.

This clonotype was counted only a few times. CDR3 coding DNA: TGTGCCAGCAGGCGTACCCTGGCTGAAGCTTTCTTT. It yields the protein CASRRTLAEAFF. The chain joins TRBV12-3 or TRBV12-4 to TRBJ1-1; D gene uncertain. Trimming removed 6 bases at V and 6 bases at J, with 11 bases between. CDR3 length equals 12 residues.

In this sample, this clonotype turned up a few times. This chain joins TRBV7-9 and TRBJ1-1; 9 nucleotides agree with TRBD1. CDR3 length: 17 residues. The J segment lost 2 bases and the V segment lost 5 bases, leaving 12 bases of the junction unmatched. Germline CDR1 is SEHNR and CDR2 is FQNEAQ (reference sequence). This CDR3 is CASSLSAWGQGNTEAFF. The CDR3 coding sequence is TGTGCCAGCAGCCTCTCCGCTTGGGGACAGGGAAACACTGAAGCTTTCTTT.

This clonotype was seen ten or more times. CDR3 in DNA: TGTGCCAGCACTAGGACAGGGACTAGCACAGATACGCAGTATTTT. Amino acid sequence: CASTRTGTSTDTQYF. The gene calls are TRBV7-2 and TRBJ2-3; 8 bases fit TRBD1. The V gene end was trimmed by 7 bases and the J gene end by 0 bases; junction bases not matched to a gene: 6. In germline, CDR1 is SGHTA, CDR2 FQGNSA. This CDR3 contains 15 residues.

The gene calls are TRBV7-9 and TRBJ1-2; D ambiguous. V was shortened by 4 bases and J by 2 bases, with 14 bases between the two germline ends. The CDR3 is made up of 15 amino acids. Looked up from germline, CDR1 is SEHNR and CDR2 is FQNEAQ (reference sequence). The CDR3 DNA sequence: TGTGCCAGCAGCTCCGCGTCGAGGGCGAACTATGGCTACACCTTC. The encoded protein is CASSSASRANYGYTF.

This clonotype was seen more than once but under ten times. CDR3 bases: TGTGCCAGCAGCCTCCTGGAGAGTTCCGGCTACGAGCAGTACTTC. It yields the protein CASSLLESSGYEQYF. The chain links TRBV7-8 to TRBJ2-7; D is undetermined. Trimming took off 5 bases at V and 3 bases at J, with 17 bases between the two ends. CDR1 is SGHVS, CDR2 FQNEAQ, per germline. The CDR3 extends over 15 amino acids.

The CDR3 here is CSAENGPYEQYF. DNA of the CDR3: TGCAGTGCTGAAAACGGCCCCTACGAGCAGTACTTC. V usage is TRBV20-1 and J usage is TRBJ2-7; D ambiguous. Germline CDR1 reads DFQATT; CDR2 reads SNEGSKA (reference sequence). This CDR3 region has 12 residues. The V and J ends lost 5 bases and 2 bases respectively, with 10 bases between them.

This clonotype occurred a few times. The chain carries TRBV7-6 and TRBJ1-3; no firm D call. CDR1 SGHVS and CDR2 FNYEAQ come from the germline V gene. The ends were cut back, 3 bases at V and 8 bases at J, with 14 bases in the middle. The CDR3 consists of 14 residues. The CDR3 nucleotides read TGTGCCAGCAGCTTGGCAGGCGCGAGGGACACCATATATTTT. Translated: CASSLAGARDTIYF.

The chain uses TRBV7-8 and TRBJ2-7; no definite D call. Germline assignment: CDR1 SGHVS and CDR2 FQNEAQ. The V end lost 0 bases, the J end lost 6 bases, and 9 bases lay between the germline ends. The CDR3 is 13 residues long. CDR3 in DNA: TGTGCCAGCAGCTTAGCGGCGACGTTCGAGCAGTACTTC. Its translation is CASSLAATFEQYF.

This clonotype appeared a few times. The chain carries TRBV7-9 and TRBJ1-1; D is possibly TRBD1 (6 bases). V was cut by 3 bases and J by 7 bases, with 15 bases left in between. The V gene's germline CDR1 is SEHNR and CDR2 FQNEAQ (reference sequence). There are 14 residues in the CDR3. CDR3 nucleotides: TGTGCCAGCAGCTTCGGACAGTTGGAGGGTGAAGCTTTCTTT. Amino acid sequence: CASSFGQLEGEAFF.

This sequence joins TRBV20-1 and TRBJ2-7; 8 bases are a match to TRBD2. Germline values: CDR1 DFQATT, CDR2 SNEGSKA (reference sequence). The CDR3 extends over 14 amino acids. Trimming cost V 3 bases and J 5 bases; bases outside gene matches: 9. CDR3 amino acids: CSASERERLHEQYF. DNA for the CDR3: TGCAGTGCTAGTGAGCGGGAGAGGCTCCACGAGCAGTACTTC.

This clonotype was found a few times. CDR3 sequence reads: CASSSMGLYYEQYF. CDR3 bases: TGTGCCAGCAGTTCGATGGGACTTTACTACGAGCAGTACTTC. V and J are TRBV27 and TRBJ2-7, with D maybe TRBD2 (6 bases). Trimming removed 4 bases at V and 3 bases at J, with 13 bases between. The CDR3 sequence is 14 residues long. Looked up from germline, CDR1 is MNHEY and CDR2 is SMNVEV (reference sequence).